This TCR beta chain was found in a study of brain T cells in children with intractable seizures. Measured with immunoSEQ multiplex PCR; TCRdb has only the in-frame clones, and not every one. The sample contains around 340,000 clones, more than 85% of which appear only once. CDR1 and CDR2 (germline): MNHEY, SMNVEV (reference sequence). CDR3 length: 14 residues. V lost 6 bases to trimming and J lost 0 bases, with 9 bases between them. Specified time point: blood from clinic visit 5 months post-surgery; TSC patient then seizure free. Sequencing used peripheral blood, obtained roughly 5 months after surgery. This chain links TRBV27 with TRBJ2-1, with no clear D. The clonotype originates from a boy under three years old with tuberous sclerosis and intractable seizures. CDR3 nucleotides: TGTGCCAGCAGGTCTAGAGGCTCCTACAATGAGCAGTTCTTC. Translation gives CASRSRGSYNEQFF.